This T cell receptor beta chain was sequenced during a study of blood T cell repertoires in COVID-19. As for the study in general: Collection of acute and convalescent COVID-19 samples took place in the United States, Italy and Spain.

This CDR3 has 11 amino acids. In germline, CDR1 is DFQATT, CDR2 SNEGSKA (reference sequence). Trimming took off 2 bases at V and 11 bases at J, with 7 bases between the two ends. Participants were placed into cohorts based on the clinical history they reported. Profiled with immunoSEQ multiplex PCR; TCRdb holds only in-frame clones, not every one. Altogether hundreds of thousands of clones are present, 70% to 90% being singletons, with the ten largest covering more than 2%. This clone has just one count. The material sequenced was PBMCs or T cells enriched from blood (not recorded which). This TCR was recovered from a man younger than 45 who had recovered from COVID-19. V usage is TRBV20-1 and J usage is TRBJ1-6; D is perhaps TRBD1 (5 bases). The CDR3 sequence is CSARQGTPLHF. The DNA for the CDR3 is TGCAGTGCTAGACAGGGTACACCCCTCCACTTT.